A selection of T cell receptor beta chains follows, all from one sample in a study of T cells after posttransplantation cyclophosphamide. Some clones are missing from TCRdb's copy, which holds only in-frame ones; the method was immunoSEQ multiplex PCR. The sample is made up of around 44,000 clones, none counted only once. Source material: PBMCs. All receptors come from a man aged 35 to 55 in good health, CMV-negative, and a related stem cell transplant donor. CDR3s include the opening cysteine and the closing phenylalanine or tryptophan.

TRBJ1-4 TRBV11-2 CASSENEKLFF
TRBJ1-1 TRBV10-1 CASSVPGGKTEAFF
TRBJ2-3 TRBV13 CASSPGGDTQYF
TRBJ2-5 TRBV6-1 CAAKDRVISETQYF
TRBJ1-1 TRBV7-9 CASSFLTGLGAGWVEAFF
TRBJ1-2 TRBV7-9 CASSRGADVGYTF
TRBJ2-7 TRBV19 CASNSGNPPYEQYF
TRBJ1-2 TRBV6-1 CASFLVQGAGYTF
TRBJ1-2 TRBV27 CASSSRDRGRGGYTF
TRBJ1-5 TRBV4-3 CASSPEVGPGQPQHF
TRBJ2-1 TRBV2 CASSEGRGGIEQFF
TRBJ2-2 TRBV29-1 CSVEDTFFGTGELFF